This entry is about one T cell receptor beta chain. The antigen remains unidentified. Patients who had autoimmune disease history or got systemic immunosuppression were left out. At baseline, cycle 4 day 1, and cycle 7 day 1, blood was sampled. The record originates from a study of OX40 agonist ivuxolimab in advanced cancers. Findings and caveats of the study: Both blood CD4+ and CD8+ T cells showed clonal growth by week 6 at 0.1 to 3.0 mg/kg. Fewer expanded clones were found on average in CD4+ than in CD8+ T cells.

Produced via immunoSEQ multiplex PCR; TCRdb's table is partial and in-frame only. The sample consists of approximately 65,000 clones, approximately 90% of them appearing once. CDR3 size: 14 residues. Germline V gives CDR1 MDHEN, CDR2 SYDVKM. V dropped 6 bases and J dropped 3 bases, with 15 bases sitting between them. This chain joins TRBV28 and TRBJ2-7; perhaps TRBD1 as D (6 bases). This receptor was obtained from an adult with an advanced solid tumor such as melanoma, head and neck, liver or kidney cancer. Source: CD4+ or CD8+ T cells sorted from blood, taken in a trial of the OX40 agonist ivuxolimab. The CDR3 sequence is CASSSSGTHYEQYF. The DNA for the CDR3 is TGTGCCAGCAGCTCCTCGGGGACACACTACGAGCAGTACTTC.